This T cell receptor beta chain was profiled in a study of T cells after yellow fever vaccination. Study-wide points: Though weaker, the secondary response peaked faster, on day 5 versus 15. The presence of abundant clonotypes contaminating from the bulk population was possible in FACS-sorted repertoires. Shared CD4/CD8 clonotypes were a small share, likely from convergent recombination.

The CDR3 consists of 13 residues. Trimming took off 2 bases at V and 7 bases at J, with 12 bases between the two ends. In germline, CDR1 is SGHDT, CDR2 YYEEEE. Of note for this clonotype: Its antigen is unidentified.

Template switching with 5'RACE generated the TCR cDNA and added a universal primer site and UMIs. TCRdb re-called the 5' RACE reads with MiXCR, one entry per CDR3 protein. The profile covers some 670,000 distinct CDR3 sequences, with more than 9% appearing a single time and just under 15% taken by the ten largest. The chain recombines TRBV5-6 with TRBJ1-2; tentatively, D is TRBD1 (6 bases). The sample consisted of PBMCs, taken on the day of the yellow fever booster vaccination. The TCR originated in a man aged 30 to 45 who received the YFV17D yellow fever vaccine. CDR3 sequence: CASSFGGASGYTF. The DNA for the CDR3 is TGTGCCAGCAGCTTCGGGGGCGCATCTGGCTACACCTTC.